This TCR beta chain was captured in a study of cytomegalovirus exposure and HLA in healthy donors. The PCR contained 60 Vbeta and 13 Jbeta primers. Clones were read by immunoSEQ multiplex PCR, and TCRdb kept only the in-frame ones, dropping some. In the table there are roughly 200,000 clones, approximately 9.5% of which are singletons. CDR3 size: 15 residues. From germline, CDR1 is SEHNR and CDR2 FQNEAQ (reference sequence). Germline trimming cut 2 bases from V and 7 bases from J; bases unmatched to any gene: 4. The V and J genes are TRBV7-9 and TRBJ2-1; 11 bases fit TRBD2. The source is a woman younger than 45 in good health and CMV-seropositive. Sequencing was carried out using PBMCs. The CDR3 sequence: CASSLKGTSGNEQFF. The DNA for the CDR3 is TGTGCCAGCAGCTTAAAAGGGACTAGCGGAAATGAGCAGTTCTTC.